The 24 T cell receptor beta chains listed next were all sequenced from one sample in a study of blood T cell repertoires in COVID-19. Repertoires were generated with immunoSEQ multiplex PCR, while TCRdb's copy carries only in-frame clones and drops some. The sample records some 150,000 clones, roughly 90% being singletons. Sequenced: peripheral blood. The receptors were sampled from a human donor in a cohort sampled during active COVID-19.

V is TRBV18 and J is TRBJ2-3; TRBD1 agrees at 9 bases. Germline V lookup: CDR1 KGHSH, CDR2 LQKENI. This CDR3 spans 15 amino acids. The V segment lost 5 bases and the J segment 4 bases; nucleotides outside the gene matches: 7. The CDR3 sequence: CASSSRQGEADTQYF. Written as DNA, the CDR3 is TGTGCCAGCTCATCGCGACAGGGGGAGGCAGATACGCAGTATTTT. Filled out from reference TRBV18 and TRBJ2-3, the complete variable domain reads NAGVMQNPRHLVRRRGQEARLRCSPMKGHSHVYWYRQLPEEGLKFMVYLQKENIIDESGMPKERFSAEFPKEGPSILRIQQVVRGDSAAYFCASSSRQGEADTQYFGPGTRLTVL.

V is TRBV28 and J is TRBJ2-6, with TRBD2 identical over 7 bases. CDR1 MDHEN and CDR2 SYDVKM come from the germline V gene. Unmatched junction bases numbered 4, after V lost 7 bases and J lost 1 base. The CDR3 extends over 15 amino acids. The CDR3 region is CASIPGGSGANVLTF. The CDR3 DNA follows: TGTGCCAGCATTCCCGGGGGGTCTGGGGCCAACGTCCTGACTTTC.

The chain has TRBV2 and TRBJ2-1; 11 positions agree with TRBD1. Per the germline V gene, CDR1 is SNHLY and CDR2 is FYNNEI. The V and J ends lost 6 bases and 8 bases, in that order; junction bases with no gene match: 3. This CDR3 has 13 amino acids. The CDR3 is CASRRDRGYEQFF. CDR3 nucleotides: TGTGCCAGCAGGCGGGACAGGGGGTATGAGCAGTTCTTC.

The chain carries TRBV2 and TRBJ1-2, with no clear D. V was cut by 4 bases and J by 3 bases, with 9 bases left in between. The CDR3 extends over 13 amino acids. Germline-derived CDR1 and CDR2 are SNHLY and FYNNEI. CDR3 nucleotide sequence: TGTGCCAGCAGTGGGGCAGGCTACTATGGCTACACCTTC. It specifies CASSGAGYYGYTF.

The chain combines TRBV10-2 with TRBJ2-5; 7 nucleotides line up with TRBD2. The CDR3 runs to 13 residues. V lost 5 bases, J lost 4 bases, and 4 bases stayed unmatched. CDR1 is WSHSY, CDR2 SAAADI, per germline. This chain's CDR3 is CASSRSGAETQYF. The DNA of the CDR3 is TGCGCCAGCAGTAGGAGCGGGGCAGAGACCCAGTACTTC.

V and J are TRBV5-5 and TRBJ1-2; a possible D gene is TRBD1 (6 bases). Looked up from germline, CDR1 is SGHKS and CDR2 is YYEKEE (reference sequence). The CDR3 sequence is 15 residues long. The V end was cut by 0 bases, the J end by 4 bases, with 13 bases between. For the CDR3, the DNA is TGTGCCAGCAGCTTGGAGGGACACGCTTCCTATGGCTACACCTTC. It is translated as CASSLEGHASYGYTF.

This clone has just a few counts. This chain uses TRBV14 with TRBJ1-2, with D unresolved. The V and J ends lost 2 bases and 8 bases respectively, with 9 bases between them. Germline loops: CDR1 SGHDN, CDR2 FVKESK. The CDR3 is made up of 12 amino acids. The CDR3 DNA follows: TGTGCCAGCAGCCAAAGATTTCAGGGCTACACCTTC. Translating it yields CASSQRFQGYTF.

This clone was detected once. This chain joins TRBV28 and TRBJ1-2; no reliable D call. V lost 7 bases, J lost 5 bases, and 14 bases lay in between. The length of the CDR3 is 13 residues. Germline values: CDR1 MDHEN, CDR2 SYDVKM. The CDR3 nucleotides read TGTGCCAGCACTACTGCCCCCCAATATGGCTACACCTTC. Amino acids: CASTTAPQYGYTF.

The chain is built from TRBV24-1 and TRBJ2-3; 8 nucleotides match TRBD1. Germline trimming cut 10 bases from V and 2 bases from J; bases unmatched to any gene: 4. Looked up from germline, CDR1 is KGHDR and CDR2 is SFDVKD. The CDR3 spans 13 residues. The CDR3 nucleotides read TGTGCCACTGGACAGGGCAACACAGATACGCAGTATTTT. Translation gives CATGQGNTDTQYF.

The rearrangement links TRBV6-2 or TRBV6-3 to TRBJ2-3; TRBD1 is a possible D gene (9 bases). The V end lost 0 bases, the J end lost 3 bases, and 19 bases lay between the germline ends. Looked up from germline, CDR1 is MNHEY and CDR2 is SVGEGT. This CDR3 region has 18 residues. The CDR3 DNA reads as TGTGCCAGCAGTTACTCGAGTAGCGGGACAGGGTGGACAGATACGCAGTATTTT. As protein: CASSYSSSGTGWTDTQYF.

This clone was detected once. This sequence joins TRBV6-5 and TRBJ2-1; perhaps TRBD2 as D (5 bases). From germline, CDR1 is MNHEY and CDR2 SVGAGI. Deletions cut 6 bases from V and 3 bases from J, with 12 bases between. There are 14 residues in the CDR3. CDR3: CASRSGKVYNEQFF. The CDR3 region has the DNA TGTGCCAGCAGATCCGGGAAGGTCTACAATGAGCAGTTCTTC.

The V call is TRBV7-8, the J call TRBJ1-4; 11 nucleotides match TRBD1. The J segment lost 8 bases and the V segment lost 10 bases, leaving 12 bases of the junction unmatched. Germline V lookup: CDR1 SGHVS, CDR2 FQNEAQ. The CDR3 has 15 residues. CDR3 amino acids: CATTPRTGGGEKLFF. The CDR3 DNA follows: TGTGCCACTACGCCCCGGACAGGGGGCGGGGAAAAACTGTTTTTT.

This clone was counted between two and nine times. The rearrangement uses TRBV19 and TRBJ2-7; D is undetermined. Germline CDR1 is LNHDA and CDR2 is SQIVND (reference sequence). This CDR3 contains 13 residues. The V gene lost 10 bases and the J gene lost 3 bases, with 16 bases spanning the gap. The CDR3 is CATRNTNLYEQYF. The CDR3 DNA reads as TGTGCCACTAGGAACACGAACCTCTACGAGCAGTACTTC.

This chain links TRBV6-5 with TRBJ1-4; D not resolved. CDR3 size: 15 residues. The V gene lost 0 bases and the J gene lost 4 bases, with 9 bases spanning the gap. CDR1 is MNHEY and CDR2 is SVGAGI in the germline V gene. The CDR3 loop is CASSYSTRNNEKLFF. The CDR3 DNA sequence: TGTGCCAGCAGTTACTCGACCAGGAATAATGAAAAACTGTTTTTT.

The chain employs TRBV4-1 and TRBJ2-7; D possibly corresponds to TRBD2 (5 bases). V gave up 2 bases and J gave up 2 bases, with 13 bases separating them. Germline loops: CDR1 MGHRA, CDR2 YSYEKL. The CDR3 is made up of 15 amino acids. The CDR3 is CASSQLSGNPYEQYF. DNA of the CDR3: TGCGCCAGCAGCCAATTATCGGGAAATCCCTACGAGCAGTACTTC.

The gene calls are TRBV12-3 or TRBV12-4 and TRBJ1-1; 9 bases line up with TRBD1. The CDR3 is 13 amino acids. V was clipped by 5 bases and J by 7 bases; unmatched bases: 5. DNA for the CDR3: TGTGCCAGCAGTCCCGGACAGGGGCTTGAAGCTTTCTTT. Its translation is CASSPGQGLEAFF.

This sequence joins TRBV7-6 and TRBJ1-1, with 9 bases that match TRBD1. The CDR3 length is 16 residues. The junction had 7 bases not matched to a gene; V was cut back by 4 bases and J by 1 base. The germline CDR1 and CDR2 sequences are SGHVS and FNYEAQ. DNA of the CDR3: TGTGCCAGCAGCTCAACGCCGGGACAGGGGAACACTGAAGCTTTCTTT. This translates into CASSSTPGQGNTEAFF.

The V and J genes are TRBV4-2 and TRBJ2-3; D perhaps matches TRBD2 (6 bases). Trimming left V 4 bases short and J 0 bases short, with 11 bases between. Germline CDR1 LGHNA, CDR2 YNFKEQ. This CDR3 has 15 residues. The CDR3 spells CASSRAGLSTDTQYF. The CDR3 DNA reads TGTGCCAGCAGCCGCGCGGGACTCAGCACAGATACGCAGTATTTT.

This sequence joins TRBV18 and TRBJ1-1, with TRBD1 as a possible D gene (5 bases). The CDR3 runs 15 residues. V was trimmed by 3 bases and J by 3 bases, leaving 14 bases between them. CDR1 is KGHSH, CDR2 LQKENI, per germline. In DNA, the CDR3 is TGTGCCAGCTCACCCAGGAGCTCGGGGGACACTGAAGCTTTCTTT. This sequence encodes CASSPRSSGDTEAFF.

The genes are TRBV30 and TRBJ1-1; D ambiguous. The ends were cut back, 2 bases at V and 0 bases at J, with 10 bases in the middle. Germline V gene sequence: CDR1 GTSNPN, CDR2 SVGIG (reference sequence). This CDR3 is built from 14 residues. The CDR3 DNA reads as TGTGCCTGGAGTCTTGGACTGATGAACACTGAAGCTTTCTTT. It codes for CAWSLGLMNTEAFF.

J is TRBJ2-7 and V is TRBV19; 8 bases line up with TRBD2. After removal of 5 bases from V and 2 bases from J, the junction contained 8 bases not matched to a gene. The germline V gene has CDR1 LNHDA and CDR2 SQIVND (reference sequence). This CDR3 has 15 amino acids. The CDR3 nucleotides are TGTGCCAGTAGTCGATCCGGGACTAGGGCCTACGAGCAGTACTTC. Protein product: CASSRSGTRAYEQYF.

This chain connects TRBV4-2 to TRBJ2-1; 10 bases line up with TRBD2. V shed 3 bases, J shed 6 bases, and the junction held 5 bases outside the gene matches. The germline V gene has CDR1 LGHNA and CDR2 YNFKEQ. CDR3 length equals 15 residues. Here the CDR3 DNA reads TGTGCCAGCAGCCACCAGCGGGGGGGCCCCAATGAGCAGTTCTTC. Its translation is CASSHQRGGPNEQFF.

The DNA of the CDR3 is TGCGCCAGCAGCCAAGGCCCGGTTTTTACTGAGCGGGGGGGCAGTGAGCAGTACTTC. Its protein product is CASSQGPVFTERGGSEQYF. V gene TRBV4-1 combines with J gene TRBJ2-7, with TRBD2 identical over 10 bases. This CDR3 contains 19 residues. Losses at the gene ends were 1 base for V and 7 bases for J; bases not matched to a gene: 19. Germline V gene lookup returns CDR1 MGHRA and CDR2 YSYEKL.

The chain couples TRBV7-2 to TRBJ2-1, with 10 bases fitting TRBD2. Germline CDR1 SGHTA, CDR2 FQGNSA. V shed 6 bases, J shed 5 bases, and the junction held 7 bases outside the gene matches. This CDR3 is 15 amino acids long. In nucleotides, the CDR3 is TGTGCCAGCAGGGTACTAGCGGGGTCCCACAATGAGCAGTTCTTC. This codes for CASRVLAGSHNEQFF.